The source of this T cell receptor (beta chain) is a study of T cell responses to AZD1222 COVID-19 vaccine (dated by TCRdb to the early 2020s). Background for the entire study: A total of over 230 trial participants underwent TCR sequencing, of whom 207 received two doses of AZD1222 and around 25 received two doses of the MenACWY control vaccine. Trial participants were enrolled into age subgroups of 18-55, 56-69 and 70-plus years, which contained approximately 150, 28 and 58 TCR-sequenced participants, respectively.

Findings and caveats that apply to the study as a whole: Conclusions about previously exposed vaccinees were limited because only six AZD1222 recipients were SARS-CoV-2 seropositive at baseline. Participants were mostly white British and included more females than males, and it was suggested by the authors that clonal diversity may have been underestimated. Vaccine-associated CD4 TCRs spanned the whole spike protein, with dominant responses in regions 160-218 and 743-854. Because no day 14 peak-response samples were available, repertoires were characterized only after the peak T cell response. Reportedly, close to half of the unique spike-specific TCRs recognized epitopes lying outside the regions that are mutated in the B.1.351 and B.1.1.7 variants. After two AZD1222 doses, both the breadth and the depth of spike-specific TCRs were significantly higher than at day 0 and than in MenACWY recipients. The 56-69-year group was small, and its depth increase did not reach significance, likely because of low power.

V loses 8 bases at its end and J loses 8 bases; junction bases beyond the gene matches: 7. Its CDR3 holds 15 amino acids, cysteine through phenylalanine. Of the read, only the CDR3 DNA is kept; its 45 bases are in frame from base 1. Looking up the germline V gene (reference sequence) yields CDR1 MNHEY and CDR2 SMNVEV. The CDR3 regions of human TCRbeta chains were analyzed by immunosequencing. The source study handled its data this way. TCRs in the repertoires were compared against a reference library of SARS-CoV-2-specific TCRs that had been generated with the MIRA antigen-specificity platform. Breadth was defined as the fraction of unique TCRs that were SARS-CoV-2-associated. Depth was defined as the fraction of total T cells that were SARS-CoV-2-associated. Each spike-specific TCR was assigned to its reactive spike region and to a CD4 or CD8 class using the MIRA data. Log10-transformed breadth and depth values were compared by one-way ANOVA with Sidak's multiple comparisons tests. In its TCRdb copy, this immuneACCESS table keeps in-frame sequences only and misses some clones. Where compared with another copy, unresolved V genes explain less than half of these, and the others have no known cause. The V and J calls and the clone size are those of that table, but D and trimming were determined from the DNA. The sample table records about 110,000 clones; around 87% of these occur just once. The ten largest make up less than 4.5% of the sample.

Taken with the paper, the label for time point translates to: about 28 days (+/-7) after the second vaccine dose. Because spike-specific TCR depth and breadth did not differ between the two schedules, AZD1222 recipients who got a second dose at roughly 4 weeks were pooled with those who got a second dose at roughly 12 weeks. Samples from vaccinated people were obtained from the UK trials COV001 and COV002, which included a single-blind randomized controlled phase 2/3 trial of AZD1222 (ChAdOx1 nCoV-19) in healthy adults. Trial participant PBMC samples were collected at day 0 and day 28 after the second dose for TCRbeta chain sequencing. As regards this clone: Which antigen it targets is not known. No quality values exist for individual bases; no much larger clone is one base distant.

The TCR was taken from an adult who received the AZD1222 COVID-19 vaccine. The rearranged segments are TRBV27 and TRBJ2-2; 14 central nucleotides agree with TRBD2. Here the sequenced sample was peripheral blood, taken 28 days after the second AZD1222 dose. In nucleotide form, the sequence is TGTGCCAGCGGGGGACTAGCGGGAGTCAGGGGGGAGCTGTTTTTT. Translated, this gives CASGGLAGVRGELFF.